This TCR beta chain was identified in a study of T cells after yellow fever vaccination. A few counts support this clonotype. Its antigen is currently unknown. This CDR3 region has 17 residues. V lost 1 base to trimming and J lost 3 bases, with 18 bases between them. Per germline, CDR1 LGHNA and CDR2 YSLEER. Production of TCR cDNA was by 5'RACE template switching, which also added a universal primer site and UMIs. In TCRdb, the 5' RACE reads were re-called with MiXCR into one record per CDR3 protein. The sample includes some 120,000 distinct CDR3 sequences, almost 9% of them seen just once. Points from the study as a whole: Some clonotypes, a small share, were shared between CD4 and CD8 compartments.

This material consisted of CD8+ T cells sorted from PBMCs, taken on the day of the yellow fever booster vaccination. The rearrangement links TRBV4-3 to TRBJ1-1; maybe TRBD1 (5 bases). This TCR derives from a man aged 18 to 35 who received the YFV17D yellow fever vaccine. CDR3 DNA: TGCGCCAGCAGCCAAGTATTTTCTGGGGCCAGGGACACTGAAGCTTTCTTT. It translates to CASSQVFSGARDTEAFF.